Following are 18 T cell receptor beta chains from one sample sequenced in a study of T cells in Graves' hyperthyroidism and ophthalmopathy. TCR beta CDR3 regions were amplified from RNA. The TCR CDR3 first-round RT-PCR relied on the HTBI primer set. TCRdb re-analysed the multiplex PCR reads in MiXCR, keeping a single row per CDR3 protein. The sample lists hundreds of thousands of distinct CDR3 sequences, roughly 16% seen once, with around 3.5% in the top ten. Sequencing input: blood. The receptors here all came from a woman aged 40 to 55 with Graves' ophthalmopathy.

In its sample, this clonotype was seen many times. The V and J genes are TRBV11-2 and TRBJ2-1; 9 bases align to TRBD1. Germline lookup yields CDR1 SGHAT and CDR2 FQNNGV. V lost 2 bases to trimming and J lost 6 bases; unmatched junction nucleotides: 8. This CDR3 region has 16 residues. The CDR3 DNA reads as TGTGCCAGCAGCTTAATTGATGAGGGACAGGGCAATGAGCAGTTCTTC. Its translation is CASSLIDEGQGNEQFF.

The genes are TRBV27 and TRBJ2-5; 7 positions match TRBD1. This CDR3 region has 15 residues. V was clipped by 8 bases and J by 3 bases; unmatched bases: 12. Per the germline V gene, CDR1 is MNHEY and CDR2 is SMNVEV (reference sequence). The CDR3 DNA reads as TGTGCCAGCCGGAACAGGGGTGCCCGGGAAGAGACCCAGTACTTC. Its translation: CASRNRGAREETQYF.

This clonotype was found many times. The chain joins TRBV5-8 to TRBJ1-1, with 8 bases that match TRBD1. The germline V gene has CDR1 SGHTS and CDR2 YDEGEE. V shed 2 bases, J shed 11 bases, and the junction held 11 bases outside the gene matches. This CDR3 is built from 14 residues. CDR3 nucleotides: TGTGCCAGCAGCTTAGGACAGGGAGATGTGTGGGCTTTCTTT. Its protein is CASSLGQGDVWAFF. The full variable domain, completed using reference TRBV5-8 and TRBJ1-1, is EAGVTQSPTHLIKTRGQQATLRCSPISGHTSVYWYQQALGLGLQFLLWYDEGEERNRGNFPPRFSGRQFPNYSSELNVNALELEDSALYLCASSLGQGDVWAFFGQGTRLTVV.

This clonotype has a count of ten or more. The chain couples TRBV3-1 to TRBJ2-7; D is ambiguous. Germline V lookup: CDR1 LGHDT, CDR2 YNNKEL (reference sequence). This CDR3 spans 12 amino acids. V was pared by 0 bases and J by 6 bases, with 6 bases between. The CDR3, as DNA: TGTGCCAGCAGCCAAGATCTACCCGAGCAGTACTTC. This codes for CASSQDLPEQYF.

This clonotype was found a few times. V is TRBV9 and J is TRBJ2-1; weak D call: TRBD2 (5 bases). V lost 4 bases and J lost 5, with 13 bases in between. CDR1 is SGDLS and CDR2 is YYNGEE in the germline V gene. The length of the CDR3 is 14 residues. CDR3 protein: CASSLGVEDNEQFF. The CDR3 nucleotides read TGTGCCAGCAGCTTAGGAGTGGAGGACAATGAGCAGTTCTTC.

With regard to this clonotype: Given the absence of the conserved phenylalanine or tryptophan at the CDR3 end, a read error is likely. The V gene is TRBV6-4, the J gene TRBJ2-1; no definite D call. V was clipped by 6 bases and J by 5 bases, with 11 bases between them. The CDR3 covers 13 residues. In germline, CDR1 is MRHNA, CDR2 SNTAGT. The CDR3 nucleotides are TGTGCCAGCAGCCAAGACTCGGACAATGAGCAGTTCCTC. Protein sequence: CASSQDSDNEQFL.

This clonotype came up a few times. The V and J genes are TRBV4-2 and TRBJ2-3, with a possible D match to TRBD1 (7 bases). V lost 0 bases and J lost 3, with 16 bases in between. The CDR3 is made up of 17 amino acids. Germline V lookup: CDR1 LGHNA, CDR2 YNFKEQ. The CDR3 DNA follows: TGTGCCAGCAGCCAAGATTTGGAGGGGGCCTTAACAGATACGCAGTATTTT. The encoded protein is CASSQDLEGALTDTQYF.

The chain uses TRBV5-5 and TRBJ2-3; no reliable D call. With 2 bases removed from V and 6 bases from J, the gap between germline ends came to 13 bases. This CDR3 has 14 residues. Germline V gene lookup returns CDR1 SGHKS and CDR2 YYEKEE (reference sequence). The CDR3 sequence: CASSFAFERDTQYF. CDR3 nucleotides: TGTGCCAGCAGCTTTGCCTTTGAGAGGGATACGCAGTATTTT. Together with reference TRBV5-5 and TRBJ2-3, the CDR3 gives the full variable domain: DAGVTQSPTHLIKTRGQQVTLRCSPISGHKSVSWYQQVLGQGPQFIFQYYEKEERGRGNFPDRFSARQFPNYSSELNVNALLLGDSALYLCASSFAFERDTQYFGPGTRLTVL.

This clonotype was found many times. The chain couples TRBV20-1 to TRBJ2-7; a weak D match, TRBD1 (5 bases). Trimming took off 2 bases at V and 6 bases at J, with 17 bases between the two ends. The CDR3 length is 14 residues. From germline, CDR1 is DFQATT and CDR2 SNEGSKA (reference sequence). CDR3 residues: CSARRGERGSEQYF. CDR3 coding DNA: TGCAGTGCTAGACGAGGAGAAAGGGGATCCGAGCAGTACTTC.

This clonotype has a handful of counts. V usage is TRBV20-1 and J usage is TRBJ2-5; TRBD2 matches at 16 bases. The CDR3 extends over 20 amino acids. The V gene's germline CDR1 is DFQATT and CDR2 SNEGSKA (reference sequence). The junction had 18 bases not matched to a gene; V was cut back by 1 base and J by 7 bases. CDR3 sequence: CSARGTGGTSGRAERSTQYF. The DNA for the CDR3 is TGCAGTGCTAGAGGGACAGGGGGGACTAGCGGGAGGGCCGAGCGTTCGACCCAGTACTTC.

This clonotype showed up many times. The rearrangement joins TRBV12-3 or TRBV12-4 to TRBJ1-3, with D uncertain. The CDR3 consists of 13 residues. V was cut by 5 bases and J by 0 bases, with 5 bases left in between. CDR3 amino acids: CASSQFSGNTIYF. CDR3 in DNA: TGTGCCAGCAGTCAATTCTCTGGAAACACCATATATTTT.

The chain links TRBV29-1 to TRBJ1-2; TRBD1 agrees at 11 bases. In germline, CDR1 is SQVTM, CDR2 ANQGSEA. This CDR3 is built from 13 residues. V was clipped by 8 bases and J by 3 bases; unmatched bases: 5. The CDR3 sequence: CSTRTGGDYGYTF. CDR3 bases: TGCAGCACTAGGACAGGGGGCGACTATGGCTACACCTTC.

In this sample, this clonotype turned up many times. The chain has TRBV2 and TRBJ2-5; 8 nucleotides match TRBD1. The V gene end was trimmed by 5 bases and the J gene end by 3 bases; junction bases not matched to a gene: 5. The CDR3 totals 14 residues. CDR1 SNHLY and CDR2 FYNNEI come from the germline V gene. This chain's CDR3 is CASSRQGLEETQYF. The CDR3 DNA sequence: TGTGCCAGCAGTAGACAGGGGTTAGAAGAGACCCAGTACTTC.

The rearrangement uses TRBV4-1 and TRBJ2-2; 8 nucleotides match TRBD2. V was clipped by 0 bases and J by 2 bases; unmatched bases: 14. The CDR3 has 20 amino acids. Germline-derived CDR1 and CDR2 are MGHRA and YSYEKL. The CDR3 nucleotides are TGCGCCAGCAGCCAAGATCGCCGGGTCGCGGGGGGCGTAAACACCGGGGAGCTGTTTTTT. Amino acid sequence: CASSQDRRVAGGVNTGELFF.

In this sample, this clonotype turned up a few times. This CDR3 is CASSSRLLWEQYF. CDR3 nucleotide sequence: TGTGCCAGCAGTTCCAGACTGTTATGGGAGCAGTACTTC. The chain couples TRBV6-6 to TRBJ2-7; D call uncertain. This CDR3 contains 13 residues. The V and J ends lost 4 bases and 7 bases respectively, with 14 bases between them. Germline CDR1 and CDR2: MNHNY and SVGAGI (reference sequence).

This clonotype was recorded at least ten times. Here the CDR3 reads CASSEVGQAGELFF. The CDR3, as DNA: TGTGCCAGCAGTGAAGTGGGGCAGGCCGGGGAGCTGTTTTTT. The rearrangement uses TRBV2 and TRBJ2-2, with D tentatively TRBD1 (5 bases). The germline V and J ends were trimmed by 1 base and 6 bases, with 9 bases remaining between them. The CDR3 totals 14 residues. Germline CDR1 and CDR2: SNHLY and FYNNEI.

Ten or more counts support this clonotype. This chain links TRBV30 with TRBJ1-1; perhaps TRBD1 as D (6 bases). The CDR3 is 14 amino acids. Germline CDR1 is GTSNPN and CDR2 is SVGIG (reference sequence). Trimming stripped 5 bases from V and 2 bases from J, with 15 bases between. CDR3 DNA sequence: TGTGCCTGGGGCGGCAAGGGGGGAAACACTGAAGCTTTCTTT. Translated: CAWGGKGGNTEAFF. Together with reference TRBV30 and TRBJ1-1, the CDR3 gives the full variable domain: SQTIHQWPATLVQPVGSPLSLECTVEGTSNPNLYWYRQAAGRGLQLLFYSVGIGQISSEVPQNLSASRPQDRQFILSSKKLLLSDSGFYLCAWGGKGGNTEAFFGQGTRLTVV.

This clonotype was counted many times. The V gene is TRBV6-1, the J gene TRBJ2-1, with 10 nucleotides matching TRBD1. The CDR3 extends over 13 amino acids. Germline V gene data show CDR1 as MNHNS and CDR2 as SASEGT. J gave up 5 bases and V 10 bases, and 5 bases lay outside the gene matches. CDR3 residues: CATEGQGNNEQFF. Here the CDR3 DNA reads TGTGCCACCGAGGGACAGGGGAACAATGAGCAGTTCTTC.